Listed below are T cell receptor beta chains from one sample, sequenced in a study of blood T cell repertoires in COVID-19. Here immunoSEQ multiplex PCR was the method, and the copy in TCRdb shows in-frame clones only, minus some. This sample carries over 250,000 clones, approximately 85% of them seen once, and the ten largest clones take more than 9.5%. The material sequenced was peripheral blood. The receptors stem from a woman in her 70s with acute or convalescent COVID-19. Each CDR3 is given without its conserved first and last residue. The order of the fields is CDR3 length, J gene, V gene, CDR3 protein.

len: 15
j_gene: TRBJ2-2
v_gene: TRBV4-1
CDR3aa: ASSQHAGLANTGELF

len: 9
j_gene: TRBJ2-1
v_gene: TRBV20-1
CDR3aa: SARGSGEQF

len: 11
j_gene: TRBJ2-3
v_gene: TRBV19
CDR3aa: ASRGGFTDTQY

len: 13
j_gene: TRBJ1-4
v_gene: TRBV6-1
CDR3aa: ASSEQVVANEKLF

len: 13
j_gene: TRBJ1-5
v_gene: TRBV19
CDR3aa: ASSIPGDRRQPQH

len: 13
j_gene: TRBJ2-2
v_gene: TRBV6-5
CDR3aa: ASRPGTGAAGELF

len: 11
j_gene: TRBJ1-1
v_gene: TRBV5-6
CDR3aa: ASSLGAGGEAF

len: 13
j_gene: TRBJ2-7
v_gene: TRBV15
CDR3aa: ATSSRTGGTYEQY

len: 11
j_gene: TRBJ1-5
v_gene: TRBV19
CDR3aa: ASSMTGDQPQH

len: 9
j_gene: TRBJ1-2
v_gene: TRBV12-3/TRBV12-4
CDR3aa: ASSDGYGYT

len: 13
j_gene: TRBJ1-2
v_gene: TRBV24-1
CDR3aa: ATSDTLGQGSGYT

len: 11
j_gene: TRBJ1-5
v_gene: TRBV20-1
CDR3aa: SASPQGNQPQH

len: 12
j_gene: TRBJ2-3
v_gene: TRBV5-1
CDR3aa: ASSSQGYTDTQY

len: 12
j_gene: TRBJ1-1
v_gene: TRBV7-8
CDR3aa: ASSTEGADTEAF

len: 13
j_gene: TRBJ2-3
v_gene: TRBV7-9
CDR3aa: ASSPTGSSTDTQY

len: 14
j_gene: TRBJ2-1
v_gene: TRBV11-2
CDR3aa: ASSHRGTLLYNEQF

len: 14
j_gene: TRBJ2-2
v_gene: TRBV27
CDR3aa: ASSLSRRLNTGELF

len: 11
j_gene: TRBJ1-2
v_gene: TRBV2
CDR3aa: ASRRGEASGYT

len: 12
j_gene: TRBJ2-5
v_gene: TRBV5-6
CDR3aa: ASSLSRGWETQY

len: 13
j_gene: TRBJ2-7
v_gene: TRBV11-3
CDR3aa: ASSLSSGSSYEQY

len: 11
j_gene: TRBJ1-2
v_gene: TRBV19
CDR3aa: ASTPPGQSGYT

len: 14
j_gene: TRBJ2-3
v_gene: TRBV5-6
CDR3aa: ASSRNGLSFTDTQY